The 20 T cell receptor beta chains below were found in one sample sequenced in a study of T cell repertoires in cytomegalovirus infection. TCRdb re-derived calls from the reads in MiXCR, one entry per CDR3 protein. Among more than 400,000 distinct CDR3 sequences, around 27% were seen once, and the ten largest hold approximately 13%. Sequencing was performed on PBMCs. The receptors come from a human donor in good health (CMV status not recorded). Some clones in this sample may be carry-over from other donors' samples.

The rearrangement uses TRBV19 and TRBJ2-7, with a weak D call TRBD1 (6 bases). The CDR3 has 13 residues. Trimming took 0 bases from V and 3 from J, leaving 6 bases between them. Germline assignment: CDR1 LNHDA and CDR2 SQIVND (reference sequence). The CDR3 reads CASSIEDSYEQYV. Written as DNA, the CDR3 is TGTGCCAGTAGTATAGAGGACAGCTACGAGCAGTACGTC.

This clonotype was counted at least ten times. The chain couples TRBV7-2 to TRBJ2-3; 9 nucleotides align to TRBD2. The CDR3 sequence is 13 residues long. Germline CDR1 reads SGHTA; CDR2 reads FQGNSA. V shed 3 bases and J 10 bases; nucleotides not matched to a gene: 5. Here the CDR3 reads CASSFGTSQPQYF. The CDR3 DNA reads TGTGCCAGCAGCTTCGGGACTAGCCAGCCGCAGTATTTT.

The V call is TRBV10-3, the J call TRBJ2-3; TRBD1 might be the D (6 bases). Germline CDR1 ENHRY, CDR2 SYGVKD. Trimming took off 7 bases at V and 0 bases at J, with 11 bases between the two ends. The CDR3 is 14 amino acids. In DNA form, the CDR3 reads TGTGCCATCAAGCGACAGGATAGCACAGATACGCAGTATTTT. Amino acid sequence: CAIKRQDSTDTQYF.

This clonotype has just a few counts. The chain joins TRBV7-9 to TRBJ2-7; 8 bases line up with TRBD1. Unmatched junction bases numbered 8, after V lost 2 bases and J lost 5 bases. Germline V gives CDR1 SEHNR, CDR2 FQNEAQ (reference sequence). CDR3 length: 15 amino acids. This CDR3 is CASSLRTGLAHEQYF. The DNA for the CDR3 is TGTGCCAGCAGCTTAAGGACAGGGTTGGCCCACGAGCAGTACTTC. The full variable domain, completed using reference TRBV7-9 and TRBJ2-7, is DTGVSQNPRHKITKRGQNVTFRCDPISEHNRLYWYRQTLGQGPEFLTYFQNEAQLEKSRLLSDRFSAERPKGSFSTLEIQRTEQGDSAMYLCASSLRTGLAHEQYFGPGTRLTVT.

This clonotype came up many times. V usage is TRBV7-2 and J usage is TRBJ2-2; D is unresolved. Trimming stripped 5 bases from V and 6 bases from J, with 10 bases between. The CDR3 loop spans 13 amino acids. Germline V gives CDR1 SGHTA, CDR2 FQGNSA. The CDR3 region has the DNA TGTGCCAGCAGCGCTCTTCGTGCCGGGGAGCTGTTTTTT. Residues: CASSALRAGELFF. Full variable domain (outside the CDR3, taken from reference TRBV7-2 and TRBJ2-2): GAGVSQSPSNKVTEKGKDVELRCDPISGHTALYWYRQSLGQGLEFLIYFQGNSAPDKSGLPSDRFSAERTGGSVSTLTIQRTQQEDSAVYLCASSALRAGELFFGEGSRLTVL.

This rearrangement joins TRBV12-3 or TRBV12-4 to TRBJ1-1; D perhaps matches TRBD1 (5 bases). Trimming left V 0 bases short and J 2 bases short, with 28 bases between. CDR3 length: 21 residues. CDR3 loop: CASSLAFKWGSAVETNTEAFF. The CDR3 DNA sequence: TGTGCCAGCAGTTTAGCGTTCAAGTGGGGGTCCGCGGTAGAAACCAACACTGAAGCTTTCTTT.

This clonotype appeared many times. The chain recombines TRBV6-1 with TRBJ2-7; TRBD2 matches 7 bases. V lost 8 bases, J lost 0 bases, and 7 bases stayed unmatched. Germline loops: CDR1 MNHNS, CDR2 SASEGT. This CDR3 has 14 amino acids. CDR3 region: CASGSGILSYEQYF. CDR3 DNA: TGTGCCAGCGGCAGCGGGATCCTCTCCTACGAGCAGTACTTC.

This clonotype was detected only a few times. The chain uses TRBV5-1 and TRBJ2-7, with D perhaps TRBD1 or TRBD2 (5 bases each). CDR1 and CDR2 from the germline V gene are SGHRS and YFSETQ. Trimming left V 7 bases short and J 6 bases short, with 23 bases between. This CDR3 has 15 residues. CDR3 sequence: CASRYDTGTWGEQYV. The CDR3, as DNA: TGCGCCAGCCGGTACGATACCGGGACCTGGGGCGAGCAGTACGTC.

The CDR3, as DNA: TGTGCCAGCGGGAGGACTAGCAACTACAATGAGCAGTTCTTC. Protein: CASGRTSNYNEQFF. The chain is built from TRBV12-3 or TRBV12-4 and TRBJ2-1; 8 nucleotides agree with TRBD2. This CDR3 has 14 residues. After removal of 8 bases from V and 3 bases from J, the junction contained 6 bases not matched to a gene.

As concerns this clonotype: In this CDR3 the conserved last residue, phenylalanine or tryptophan, is missing, so a read error is likely. This rearrangement joins TRBV10-3 to TRBJ2-5; D remains ambiguous. Trimming removed 3 bases at V and 5 bases at J, with 7 bases between. The CDR3 is 12 amino acids. Per germline, CDR1 ENHRY and CDR2 SYGVKD. As DNA, the CDR3 is TGTGCCATCAGTGACAGAACGGAGACCCAGTACTCC. Translation: CAISDRTETQYS.

This clonotype has a handful of counts. The chain has TRBV6-2 or TRBV6-3 and TRBJ2-1; D perhaps matches TRBD2 (6 bases). The V end was cut by 2 bases, the J end by 3 bases, with 26 bases between. In germline, CDR1 is MNHEY, CDR2 SVGEGT. The CDR3 sequence is 20 residues long. This chain's CDR3 is CASSYNLGTLKIFRYNEQFF. For the CDR3, the DNA is TGTGCCAGCAGTTACAACCTTGGGACTCTCAAGATTTTCCGCTACAATGAGCAGTTCTTC.

V usage is TRBV10-3 and J usage is TRBJ1-2; D not certain. V lost 10 bases to trimming and J lost 4 bases, with 16 bases between them. Germline loops: CDR1 ENHRY, CDR2 SYGVKD. This CDR3 has 13 amino acids. CDR3 nucleotides: TGTGCCACAACCCCCGAAACTCTCTATGGCTACACCTTC. Translation: CATTPETLYGYTF.

This chain links TRBV4-1 with TRBJ2-5; D may be TRBD2 (6 bases). The germline CDR1 and CDR2 sequences are MGHRA and YSYEKL. This CDR3 is built from 14 residues. The ends were cut back, 1 base at V and 3 bases at J, with 9 bases in the middle. The CDR3 coding sequence is TGCGCCAGCAGCCAAGGGGAGGTGGAAGAGACCCAGTACTTC. Translated: CASSQGEVEETQYF.

This clonotype was recorded a few times. This chain joins TRBV11-3 and TRBJ1-1; 9 bases match TRBD1. The CDR3 has 17 amino acids. After removal of 5 bases from V and 3 bases from J, the junction contained 13 bases not matched to a gene. Germline-derived CDR1 and CDR2 are SGHNT and YENEEA. CDR3 amino acids: CASSPTKQQGADTEAFF. The CDR3 nucleotides are TGTGCCAGCAGCCCTACGAAACAACAGGGGGCGGACACTGAAGCTTTCTTT.

The chain couples TRBV7-2 to TRBJ2-7; TRBD1 aligns across 9 bases. V trimming: 5 bases; J trimming: 5 bases; junction bases outside the gene matches: 4. CDR1 is SGHTA and CDR2 is FQGNSA in the germline V gene. This CDR3 comprises 13 residues. The CDR3 DNA follows: TGTGCCAGCAGCCTATGGACAGGGGACGAGCAGTACTTC. Translated: CASSLWTGDEQYF.

The chain carries TRBV23-1 and TRBJ2-5; TRBD2 aligns across 8 bases. TRBV23-1 qualifies as an ORF whose function is uncertain. The CDR3 loop spans 17 amino acids. The V segment lost 0 bases and the J segment 2 bases; nucleotides outside the gene matches: 8. This chain's CDR3 is CASSQSKPGGWQETQYF. DNA of the CDR3: TGCGCCAGCAGTCAATCGAAGCCGGGAGGGTGGCAAGAGACCCAGTACTTC.

Remarks on this clonotype: The CDR3 end shows no conserved phenylalanine or tryptophan, and so a read error is likely. V usage is TRBV15 and J usage is TRBJ2-1, with 11 positions matching TRBD2. CDR3 length equals 16 residues. The V gene's germline CDR1 is LNHNV and CDR2 YYDKDF (reference sequence). Germline trimming cut 8 bases from V and 11 bases from J; bases unmatched to any gene: 17. The DNA for the CDR3 is TGTGCCACCTCGCAACTAGCGGGAGCCGCTTGGAGAAAGCAGTTCTTA. Translating it yields CATSQLAGAAWRKQFL.

There are many counts of this clonotype. V is TRBV7-2 and J is TRBJ2-1; D call uncertain. This CDR3 region has 15 residues. Germline lookup yields CDR1 SGHTA and CDR2 FQGNSA. V was trimmed by 7 bases and J by 7 bases, leaving 20 bases between them. The CDR3 loop is CASTRSSSSGNEQFF. CDR3 DNA: TGTGCCAGCACCCGGAGTAGCAGTAGTGGTAATGAGCAGTTCTTC.

The chain carries TRBV4-3 and TRBJ1-2, with 7 bases lining up with TRBD1. The CDR3 has 15 amino acids. J lost 8 bases, V lost 1 base, and 10 bases had no gene match. The germline CDR1 and CDR2 sequences are LGHNA and YSLEER. CDR3 loop: CASSQVRRGREGYTF. CDR3 DNA: TGCGCCAGCAGCCAAGTAAGGAGGGGGCGCGAAGGCTACACCTTC.

The table lists this clonotype with many counts. The gene calls are TRBV2 and TRBJ1-5; D may be TRBD1 (5 bases). Germline V lookup: CDR1 SNHLY, CDR2 FYNNEI. The CDR3 is made up of 13 amino acids. Trimming pared 5 bases from V and 2 bases from J, leaving 7 bases between. CDR3 DNA: TGTGCCAGCAGTAGGGGTGGCAATCAGCCCCAGCATTTT. This codes for CASSRGGNQPQHF.